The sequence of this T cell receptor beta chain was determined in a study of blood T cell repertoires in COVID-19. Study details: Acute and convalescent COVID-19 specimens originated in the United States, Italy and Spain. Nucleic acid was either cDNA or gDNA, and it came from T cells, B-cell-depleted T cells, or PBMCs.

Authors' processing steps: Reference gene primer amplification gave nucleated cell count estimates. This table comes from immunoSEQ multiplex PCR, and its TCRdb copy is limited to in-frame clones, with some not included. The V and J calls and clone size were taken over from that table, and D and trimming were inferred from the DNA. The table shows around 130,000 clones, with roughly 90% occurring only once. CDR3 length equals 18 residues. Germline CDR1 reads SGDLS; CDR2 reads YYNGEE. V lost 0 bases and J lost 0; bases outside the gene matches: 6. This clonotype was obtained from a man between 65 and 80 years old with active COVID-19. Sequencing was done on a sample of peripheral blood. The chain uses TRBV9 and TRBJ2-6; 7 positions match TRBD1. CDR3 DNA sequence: TGTGCCAGCAGCGTAGCCGGACAGGCCAGCTCTGGGGCCAACGTCCTGACTTTC. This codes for CASSVAGQASSGANVLTF.